This is a list of T cell receptor beta chains from one sample in a study of long-term antiretroviral therapy in people with HIV. This table comes from immunoSEQ multiplex PCR, and its TCRdb copy is limited to in-frame clones, with some not included. Among about 21,000 clones listed, about 88% were seen once. The sample here was unsorted PBMCs, taken 2.3 years after starting antiretroviral therapy. Receptors originate from a man between 60 and 75 years old with HIV. CDR3s include the opening cysteine and the closing phenylalanine or tryptophan. A D gene is named only where the DNA matches it firmly. Expanded clones are given a class, and other clones once, few, many or no size at all.

>TRBD2|few|TRBV30|TRBJ2-1
TGTGCCTGGGACCCATTTGACGGGGGGGCCGCGAATGAGCAGTTCTTC
CAWDPFDGGAANEQFF
>TRBD1|.|TRBV18|TRBJ2-7
TGTGCCAGCTCACCGGAGATAAGACAGGGGGCGAGGGAGCAGTACTTC
CASSPEIRQGAREQYF
>.|once|TRBV4-3|TRBJ1-5
TGCGCCAGCAGCGGGGGGGTCTGGGGTAGCAATCAGCCCCAGCATTTT
CASSGGVWGSNQPQHF
>.|.|TRBV4-3|TRBJ2-2
TGCGCCAGCAGCCCGTACGGGGCGGGAACAAACACCGGGGAGCTGTTTTTT
CASSPYGAGTNTGELFF
>.|.|TRBV30|TRBJ2-7
TGTGCCTGGAGCGACCCCCCAGGGGCCTACGAGCAGTACTTC
CAWSDPPGAYEQYF
>.|.|TRBV6-5|TRBJ2-7
TGTGCCAGCAACGACGAAACCACGATCAACGAGCAGTACTTC
CASNDETTINEQYF
>.|.|TRBV5-1|TRBJ1-5
TGCGCCAGCAGCTTGGGTGGACGGTACAATCAGCCCCAGCATTTT
CASSLGGRYNQPQHF
>TRBD2|.|TRBV11-3|TRBJ2-1
TGTGCCAGCAGCTTAGGGGTAGCGGGGGAGAATGAGCAGTTCTTC
CASSLGVAGENEQFF
>.|.|TRBV19|TRBJ2-7
TGTGCCTCACCTGGATCTGCCCCACAGGCTTCGCGACGCGAGCAGTACTTC
CASPGSAPQASRREQYF
>.|.|TRBV28|TRBJ1-3
TGTGCCAGCAGTTTTCTGAGCTCTGGAAACACCATATATTTT
CASSFLSSGNTIYF
>TRBD2|.|TRBV14|TRBJ2-7
TGTGCCAGCAGCCAAGAGGGGAGGGCCGTAGCCGAGCAGTACTTC
CASSQEGRAVAEQYF
>.|.|TRBV9|TRBJ1-1
TGTGCCAGCAGCGTAGATACCGGGGGGGGGTCTACTGAAGCTTTCTTT
CASSVDTGGGSTEAFF
>.|.|TRBV29-1|TRBJ2-7
TGCAGCGTTGAAGATCGACGCTACGAGCAGTACTTC
CSVEDRRYEQYF
>.|few|TRBV7-7|TRBJ2-1
TGTGCTAGCAGCTCCCTCGGGCGGACGAATGAGCAGTTCTTC
CASSSLGRTNEQFF
>.|.|TRBV5-1|TRBJ2-1
TGCGCCAGCAGACCGAACAGGAACAATGAGCAGTTCTTC
CASRPNRNNEQFF
>TRBD2|once|TRBV30|TRBJ2-7
TGTGCCTGGGGCGGGGGGTGGTACGAGCAGTACTTC
CAWGGGWYEQYF
>TRBD2|once|TRBV29-1|TRBJ2-2
TGCAGCGTTGCGAGACTAGCGGGGTCCGGGGAGCTGTTTTTT
CSVARLAGSGELFF
>TRBD1|.|TRBV7-3|TRBJ2-1
TGTGCCAGCAGCCAGGACAGGTACAATGAGCAGTTCTTC
CASSQDRYNEQFF
>.|.|TRBV9|TRBJ2-7
TGTGCCAGCCCGTTTGAACGGACCCCCTACGAGCAGTACTTC
CASPFERTPYEQYF
>.|once|TRBV7-9|TRBJ2-1
TGTGCCAGCAGCACCCGGAGGGGGCGGGAAGGCATCTACAATGAGCAGTTCTTC
CASSTRRGREGIYNEQFF
>TRBD1|.|TRBV5-1|TRBJ1-3
TGCGCCAGCAGCACCGGGACAGGGGGCCCGGACACCATATATTTT
CASSTGTGGPDTIYF
>.|.|TRBV5-1|TRBJ2-5
TGCGCCAGCAGCTTAATGGCGGACCAAGAGACCCAGTACTTC
CASSLMADQETQYF
>TRBD1|.|TRBV11-3|TRBJ2-3
TGTGCCAGCAGCCGACAGGGAAACACAGATACGCAGTATTTT
CASSRQGNTDTQYF
>.|.|TRBV5-5|TRBJ2-7
TGTGCCAGCAGCTTGGGGTCCGGACACAAGGCCCCCTACGAGCAGTACTTC
CASSLGSGHKAPYEQYF
>TRBD2|.|TRBV13|TRBJ2-1
TGTGCCAGCAGCCTTAGACTAGCGGGTCAAGATGAGCAGTTCTTC
CASSLRLAGQDEQFF
>.|few|TRBV28|TRBJ1-2
TGTGCCAGCAGTTTACTCGGGGAAAACTATGGCTACACCTTC
CASSLLGENYGYTF
>.|.|TRBV6-1|TRBJ1-4
TGTGCCAGCAGAGATGGGGCGGCGGGGAAACTGTTTTTT
CASRDGAAGKLFF
>TRBD1|once|TRBV30|TRBJ2-5
TGTGCCTGGAGGGGACAGGGGGCGGGAGAGACCCAGTACTTC
CAWRGQGAGETQYF
>TRBD2|.|TRBV6-5|TRBJ2-1
TGTGCCAGCAGTTTCGGGGGGGCCGGGGATGAGCAGTTCTTC
CASSFGGAGDEQFF
>.|.|TRBV6-4|TRBJ2-3
TGTGCCAGCAGTTTGATTAGCGGAGATACGCAGTATTTT
CASSLISGDTQYF
>.|once|TRBV5-1|TRBJ2-7
TGCGCCAGCACCCAGGGGTACCCAGGGCCCTACGAGCAGTACTTC
CASTQGYPGPYEQYF
>.|.|TRBV4-2|TRBJ2-7
TGTGCCAGCAGCCATCTAGGGGGGAGCTTTTCCGAGCAGTACTTC
CASSHLGGSFSEQYF
>TRBD1|.|TRBV29-1|TRBJ1-2
TGCAGCGTTGATTTGGGACAGGGAATCTATGGCTACACCTTC
CSVDLGQGIYGYTF